This TCR beta chain was sequenced in a study of T cell responses to AZD1222 COVID-19 vaccine. Using immunoSEQ multiplex PCR, the repertoire was profiled, and TCRdb retains in-frame clones only, with some absent. This table has 110,000 to 150,000 clones, 85% to 95% appearing once. With regard to this clone: Its antigen is not identified.

Notes on the study in general: Repertoire collection took place solely once the T cell response had peaked. Two AZD1222 doses significantly raised spike-specific TCR breadth and depth over controls. Seropositive at baseline were only a handful of AZD1222 recipients. Vaccine-associated CD4 TCRs ranged over spike, dominating at 160-218 and 743-854.

Germline lookup yields CDR1 SGHTA and CDR2 FQGTGA. Trimming removed 2 bases at V and 4 bases at J, with 11 bases between. The CDR3 is made up of 14 amino acids. This TCR derives from an adult who had recovered from COVID-19. The source material was peripheral blood, sampled after recovery from COVID-19. V is TRBV7-3 and J is TRBJ1-1, with D tentatively TRBD1 (5 bases). The CDR3 nucleotides are TGTGCCAGCAGCTTACGGGCAGGGAGCACTGAAGCTTTCTTT. Its translation is CASSLRAGSTEAFF.